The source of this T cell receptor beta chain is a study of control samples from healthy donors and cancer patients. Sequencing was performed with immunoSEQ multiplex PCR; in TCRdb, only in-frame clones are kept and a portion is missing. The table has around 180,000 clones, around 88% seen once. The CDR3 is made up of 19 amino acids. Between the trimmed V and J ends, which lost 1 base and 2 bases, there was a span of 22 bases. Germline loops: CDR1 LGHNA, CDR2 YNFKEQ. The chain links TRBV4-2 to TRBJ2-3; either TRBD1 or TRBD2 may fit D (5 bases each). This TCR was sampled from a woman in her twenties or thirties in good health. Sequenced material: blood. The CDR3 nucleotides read TGTGCCAGCAGCCAAGGTATTAGCACGACGGGGACGTACACAGATACGCAGTATTTT. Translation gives CASSQGISTTGTYTDTQYF.